A selection of T cell receptor beta chains follows, all from one sample in a study of blood T cell repertoires in COVID-19. The data were produced by immunoSEQ multiplex PCR, yet TCRdb's version contains in-frame clones alone and is incomplete. This table holds 150,000 to 200,000 clones, 82% found once. Sequencing was done on a sample of peripheral blood. These receptors all come from a woman aged 40 to 55 with COVID-19, enrolled during active disease. CDR3s include the opening cysteine and the closing phenylalanine or tryptophan. D genes are given only for firm matches. Clone size appears in some rows only: once, few, many, or a class for an expanded clone.

.,TRBJ1-3,TRBV6-5,.,CASRSGPGNTIYF,TGTGCCAGCAGATCAGGTCCCGGAAACACCATATATTTT
few,TRBJ1-3,TRBV24-1,TRBD1,CATSDGGQDDGNTIYF,TGTGCCACCAGTGACGGAGGACAGGACGATGGAAACACCATATATTTT
.,TRBJ1-2,TRBV25-1,TRBD1,CASSALRGDRFGGYTF,TGTGCCAGCAGTGCCCTCCGAGGGGACAGGTTTGGTGGCTACACCTTC
.,TRBJ2-5,TRBV11-2,.,CASSLRGRGPPKETQYF,TGTGCCAGCAGCTTACGAGGTAGAGGGCCCCCAAAAGAGACCCAGTACTTC
.,TRBJ2-1,TRBV6-5,TRBD1,CASSGDSSYNEQFF,TGTGCCAGCAGCGGGGACAGCTCCTACAATGAGCAGTTCTTC
few,TRBJ2-2,TRBV7-8,.,CASTPRDTILDTGELFF,TGTGCCAGCACCCCTCGGGACACCATCCTGGACACCGGGGAGCTGTTTTTT
.,TRBJ2-6,TRBV11-3,.,CASSLGESGANVLTF,TGTGCCAGCAGCTTAGGGGAGTCTGGGGCCAACGTCCTGACTTTC
many,TRBJ1-4,TRBV7-9,.,CASSSGNGNEKLFF,TGTGCCAGCAGCTCAGGGAATGGTAATGAAAAACTGTTTTTT
.,TRBJ2-1,TRBV19,.,CASSQTRGNEQFF,TGTGCCAGTAGCCAGACTAGAGGCAATGAGCAGTTCTTC
.,TRBJ2-5,TRBV2,TRBD2,CASSEVAGGETQYF,TGTGCCAGCAGTGAAGTAGCGGGCGGGGAGACCCAGTACTTC
.,TRBJ2-7,TRBV5-4,TRBD2,CASSLAGLEGPRVVQYF,TGTGCCAGCAGCTTGGCGGGACTAGAAGGGCCGAGGGTAGTGCAGTACTTC
.,TRBJ1-6,TRBV5-4,.,CASSSTGPGSPLHF,TGTGCCAGCAGCTCGACAGGTCCGGGCTCACCCCTCCACTTT
.,TRBJ2-3,TRBV5-4,TRBD2,CASSLTSGGAYSTDTQYF,TGTGCCAGCAGCCTCACTAGCGGGGGGGCCTATAGCACAGATACGCAGTATTTT
.,TRBJ2-3,TRBV2,TRBD2,CASIGLAGADTQYF,TGTGCCAGCATTGGACTAGCTGGCGCAGATACGCAGTATTTT
.,TRBJ2-2,TRBV19,TRBD2,CASTLAGGYTGELFF,TGTGCCAGCACACTAGCGGGGGGATACACCGGGGAGCTGTTTTTT
.,TRBJ2-2,TRBV27,TRBD2,CASTLGGEGTGELFF,TGTGCCAGCACCCTGGGAGGGGAGGGAACCGGGGAGCTGTTTTTT
.,TRBJ2-5,TRBV2,.,CASTLGKETQYF,TGTGCCAGCACGTTGGGCAAAGAGACCCAGTACTTC
few,TRBJ2-5,TRBV7-3,TRBD1,CASSLAGTGEETQYF,TGTGCCAGCAGCCTGGCCGGGACAGGGGAAGAGACCCAGTACTTC
.,TRBJ2-3,TRBV29-1,.,CRDPPGATQYF,TGCAGGGACCCCCCAGGGGCTACGCAGTATTTT
.,TRBJ2-1,TRBV6-5,TRBD1,CASGQGTGNYNEQFF,TGTGCCAGCGGACAAGGGACAGGGAACTACAATGAGCAGTTCTTC
.,TRBJ2-7,TRBV29-1,TRBD2,CSVEASGRAQYF,TGCAGCGTTGAGGCTAGCGGGAGGGCCCAGTACTTC
once,TRBJ2-1,TRBV7-3,TRBD2,CASSPRHSGSQVF,TGTGCCAGCAGCCCGCGACACAGCGGGAGCCAAGTCTTC
.,TRBJ1-1,TRBV5-8,TRBD1,CASSWDRNTEAFF,TGTGCCAGCAGCTGGGACAGGAACACTGAAGCTTTCTTT
few,TRBJ1-2,TRBV2,.,CASSVRDMTFYGYTF,TGTGCCAGCAGCGTCCGGGACATGACTTTTTATGGCTACACCTTC
.,TRBJ1-1,TRBV18,.,CASSPKGVRSSTEAFF,TGTGCCAGCTCACCTAAGGGGGTGAGGAGCAGCACTGAAGCTTTCTTT
once,TRBJ2-5,TRBV29-1,.,CSVVKSGIGETQYF,TGCAGCGTCGTAAAATCGGGGATAGGGGAGACCCAGTACTTC
many,TRBJ1-2,TRBV12-5,.,CASGLDVEARDGYTF,TGTGCTAGTGGTTTGGATGTCGAGGCGCGGGATGGCTACACCTTC